A single sample gave rise to the 26 T cell receptor beta chains below, sequenced in a study of human T cells and chemical hapten exposure. Time point: patch test 3, about 24 weeks after DPC sensitization. Treatment described: therapeutic diphenylcyclopropenone sensitization with weekly scalp DPC. TCRdb ran MiXCR on the RACE reads and lists one entry per CDR3 protein. This repertoire shows under 55,000 distinct CDR3 sequences, roughly a tenth found once; its top ten account for around a sixth. Sequencing used whole blood, obtained in connection with sensitization to the hapten diphenylcyclopropenone (DPC). Source of these receptors: a woman in her 40s with alopecia areata. Some clones in this sample may be carry-over from other donors' samples.

This clonotype was seen a few times. The chain uses TRBV18 and TRBJ1-1; D uncertain. In germline, CDR1 is KGHSH, CDR2 LQKENI. The CDR3 is 13 amino acids. With 5 bases removed from V and 3 bases from J, the gap between germline ends came to 10 bases. The CDR3 here is CASSFNRDTEAFF. CDR3 sequence (DNA): TGTGCCAGCTCATTCAATCGGGACACTGAAGCTTTCTTT. Filled out from reference TRBV18 and TRBJ1-1, the complete variable domain reads NAGVMQNPRHLVRRRGQEARLRCSPMKGHSHVYWYRQLPEEGLKFMVYLQKENIIDESGMPKERFSAEFPKEGPSILRIQQVVRGDSAAYFCASSFNRDTEAFFGQGTRLTVV.

This clonotype turned up a few times. The gene calls are TRBV6-2 or TRBV6-3 and TRBJ2-3; the D is unclear. Per germline, CDR1 MNHEY and CDR2 SVGEGT. CDR3 size: 14 residues. The V end was cut by 6 bases, the J end by 2 bases, with 12 bases between. The CDR3 DNA follows: TGTGCCAGCAGCTCACACCGAACCACAGATACGCAGTATTTT. It encodes CASSSHRTTDTQYF.

This clonotype was detected many times. The chain recombines TRBV6-2 or TRBV6-3 with TRBJ1-3; no clear D. Germline CDR1 is MNHEY and CDR2 is SVGEGT. CDR3 length: 16 amino acids. Between the trimmed V and J ends, which lost 5 bases and 0 bases, there was a span of 14 bases. CDR3: CASSTAPFFSGNTIYF. CDR3 DNA sequence: TGTGCCAGCAGTACCGCCCCGTTCTTCTCTGGAAACACCATATATTTT.

The sample holds a few counts of this clonotype. This chain uses TRBV3-1 with TRBJ1-2; D remains ambiguous. Germline V gives CDR1 LGHDT, CDR2 YNNKEL (reference sequence). The CDR3 is 14 residues long. V was pared by 1 base and J by 3 bases, with 9 bases between. The CDR3 region has the DNA TGTGCCAGCAGCCAAGGGGCCGGTCACTATGGCTACACCTTC. This codes for CASSQGAGHYGYTF.

This clonotype has a handful of counts. This chain links TRBV7-2 with TRBJ1-2; D is uncertain. CDR1 is SGHTA and CDR2 is FQGNSA in the germline V gene. V lost 5 bases and J lost 8, with 12 bases in between. The CDR3 runs 12 residues. CDR3 residues: CASSPTTDGYTF. In DNA form, the CDR3 reads TGTGCCAGCAGCCCCACGACTGACGGCTACACCTTC.

The rearrangement links TRBV4-3 to TRBJ1-2; 7 nucleotides agree with TRBD1. The CDR3 is 17 residues long. CDR1 and CDR2 from the germline V gene are LGHNA and YSLEER. After removal of 0 bases from V and 1 base from J, the junction contained 8 bases not matched to a gene. This CDR3 is CASSQEPGQEVNYGYTF. The CDR3, as DNA: TGCGCCAGCAGCCAAGAACCCGGACAGGAGGTTAACTATGGCTACACCTTC.

This clonotype has more than one count but fewer than ten. The chain uses TRBV5-6 and TRBJ1-2; no firm D call. The CDR3 totals 13 residues. Trimming stripped 2 bases from V and 2 bases from J, with 7 bases between. The germline V gene encodes CDR1 SGHDT and CDR2 YYEEEE. In DNA form, the CDR3 reads TGTGCCAGCAGCTTTACGACAAACTATGGCTACACCTTC. This sequence encodes CASSFTTNYGYTF.

This clonotype occurred many times. The V gene is TRBV29-1, the J gene TRBJ2-7; TRBD1 matches at 12 bases. The CDR3 spans 12 residues. V was clipped by 6 bases and J by 6 bases; unmatched bases: 3. The germline V gene encodes CDR1 SQVTM and CDR2 ANQGSEA. The CDR3 spells CSVGTGGFEQYF. DNA for the CDR3: TGCAGCGTCGGGACAGGGGGCTTCGAGCAGTACTTC.

At least ten counts were recorded for this clonotype. The V and J genes are TRBV19 and TRBJ2-2; weak D call: TRBD1 (6 bases). The V gene's germline CDR1 is LNHDA and CDR2 SQIVND (reference sequence). V dropped 7 bases and J dropped 4 bases, with 10 bases sitting between them. The CDR3 length is 13 residues. The CDR3 DNA reads as TGTGCCAGTACCCACAGGGTCACCGGGGAGCTGTTTTTT. As protein: CASTHRVTGELFF.

The genes are TRBV6-1 and TRBJ1-4; unclear D gene. V gave up 1 base and J gave up 8 bases, with 11 bases separating them. The CDR3 runs to 14 residues. In germline, CDR1 is MNHNS, CDR2 SASEGT. The CDR3 here is CASSEDLIGEKLFF. DNA of the CDR3: TGTGCCAGCAGTGAAGATTTAATTGGGGAAAAACTGTTTTTT.

This clonotype was detected only a few times. The chain links TRBV20-1 to TRBJ1-3; D unresolved. Looked up from germline, CDR1 is DFQATT and CDR2 is SNEGSKA (reference sequence). Between the trimmed V and J ends, which lost 6 bases and 2 bases, there was a span of 11 bases. The CDR3 loop spans 13 amino acids. The CDR3 nucleotides are TGCAGTGCCCATCGGACCACTGGAAACACCATATATTTT. This sequence encodes CSAHRTTGNTIYF.

This rearrangement joins TRBV24-1 to TRBJ1-2; D not resolved. The CDR3 runs to 14 residues. From germline, CDR1 is KGHDR and CDR2 SFDVKD. Trimming shortened V by 3 bases and J by 1 base, and 8 bases separated the two germline ends. This CDR3 reads CATSDRQINYGYTF. The CDR3 region has the DNA TGTGCCACCAGTGATCGCCAGATTAACTATGGCTACACCTTC.

J is TRBJ1-1 and V is TRBV28; D not resolved. Trimming stripped 2 bases from V and 0 bases from J, with 10 bases between. The CDR3 contains 15 residues. Germline values: CDR1 MDHEN, CDR2 SYDVKM. The CDR3 sequence: CASSLMPKLNTEAFF. The CDR3 DNA is TGTGCCAGCAGTTTAATGCCAAAGCTGAACACTGAAGCTTTCTTT.

The sample holds many counts of this clonotype. The genes are TRBV20-1 and TRBJ2-7; TRBD2 aligns across 10 bases. The CDR3 consists of 14 residues. Germline-derived CDR1 and CDR2 are DFQATT and SNEGSKA (reference sequence). Germline trimming cut 1 base from V and 6 bases from J; bases unmatched to any gene: 6. This CDR3 reads CSARATSGAGEQYF. The CDR3, as DNA: TGCAGTGCTAGAGCAACTAGCGGGGCCGGCGAGCAGTACTTC.

The V and J genes are TRBV7-9 and TRBJ2-2; no firm D call. V shed 7 bases and J shed 7 bases, with 10 bases lying between them. Per germline, CDR1 SEHNR and CDR2 FQNEAQ (reference sequence). This CDR3 has 12 amino acids. The CDR3 nucleotides are TGTGCCAGCACCACCGAGGTCGGGGAGCTGTTTTTT. Translating it yields CASTTEVGELFF.

The genes are TRBV2 and TRBJ2-1; the match to TRBD2 covers 10 bases. The CDR3 is made up of 15 amino acids. J gave up 9 bases and V 6 bases, and 11 bases lay outside the gene matches. Germline CDR1 reads SNHLY; CDR2 reads FYNNEI. The CDR3 region has the DNA TGTGCCAGCAGACCCCGCAGCGGGGGGGACGGTGAGCAGTTCTTC. This translates into CASRPRSGGDGEQFF.

The chain links TRBV27 to TRBJ1-6; D ambiguous. Looked up from germline, CDR1 is MNHEY and CDR2 is SMNVEV (reference sequence). This CDR3 region has 16 residues. Trimming took 3 bases from V and 2 from J, leaving 11 bases between them. The CDR3 sequence: CASSFEGPTYNSPLHF. The DNA for the CDR3 is TGTGCCAGCAGTTTTGAGGGCCCCACCTATAATTCACCCCTCCACTTT.

V and J are TRBV10-3 and TRBJ2-7; D possibly corresponds to TRBD1 (5 bases). This CDR3 spans 12 amino acids. Between the trimmed V and J ends, which lost 6 bases and 6 bases, there was a span of 12 bases. The germline gives CDR1 ENHRY, CDR2 SYGVKD. CDR3 amino acids: CAIREGQGEQYF. The CDR3 coding sequence is TGTGCCATCAGGGAAGGCCAGGGCGAGCAGTACTTC.

The gene calls are TRBV29-1 and TRBJ2-7; D might be TRBD1 (6 bases). This CDR3 comprises 13 residues. Germline lookup yields CDR1 SQVTM and CDR2 ANQGSEA. V was trimmed by 4 bases and J by 3 bases, leaving 13 bases between them. The CDR3 spells CSVVSNRDYEQYF. Written as DNA, the CDR3 is TGCAGCGTTGTGAGTAACAGGGACTACGAGCAGTACTTC.

This clonotype was detected many times. V and J are TRBV20-1 and TRBJ1-1; maybe TRBD1 (5 bases). Germline CDR1 reads DFQATT; CDR2 reads SNEGSKA (reference sequence). Trimming removed 1 base at V and 4 bases at J, with 19 bases between. This CDR3 comprises 16 residues. CDR3 sequence: CSARVPLLGTVTEAFF. The CDR3 DNA sequence: TGCAGTGCTAGAGTACCCCTCCTCGGGACCGTCACTGAAGCTTTCTTT.

The chain recombines TRBV20-1 with TRBJ1-3; D call uncertain. The CDR3 spans 11 residues. Germline CDR1 reads DFQATT; CDR2 reads SNEGSKA (reference sequence). Trimming left V 6 bases short and J 2 bases short, with 5 bases between. This CDR3 reads CSARTGNTIYF. The CDR3 nucleotides are TGCAGTGCGCGGACTGGAAACACCATATATTTT.

This clonotype was counted only a few times. The chain employs TRBV11-2 and TRBJ1-1; 11 bases align to TRBD1. J lost 5 bases, V lost 6 bases, and 14 bases had no gene match. Germline V gene lookup returns CDR1 SGHAT and CDR2 FQNNGV. This CDR3 region has 17 residues. CDR3 DNA: TGTGCCAGCAGACAATTCCCGGGACAGGGGGAGCAGACTGAAGCTTTCTTT. Encoded protein: CASRQFPGQGEQTEAFF.

This clonotype appeared many times. The CDR3 sequence is CASSVGSGLHYGYTF. The CDR3 coding sequence is TGTGCCAGCAGCGTAGGATCAGGGCTCCACTATGGCTACACCTTC. V and J are TRBV9 and TRBJ1-2; weak D call: TRBD1 (5 bases). CDR3 length: 15 amino acids. Trimming left V 0 bases short and J 3 bases short, with 12 bases between. Germline V gene lookup returns CDR1 SGDLS and CDR2 YYNGEE.

Ten or more counts support this clonotype. V and J are TRBV11-3 and TRBJ2-3, with 9 nucleotides matching TRBD2. The CDR3 is made up of 14 amino acids. The ends lost 4 bases at V and 6 bases at J; junction bases unmatched: 5. Germline V CDR1 and CDR2: SGHNT, YENEEA. The CDR3 is CASSSGLARDTQYF. The CDR3 DNA reads TGTGCCAGCAGCTCCGGACTAGCGAGGGATACGCAGTATTTT.

This clonotype has more than one count but fewer than ten. This sequence joins TRBV5-4 and TRBJ2-3; no definite D call. This CDR3 is 17 amino acids long. Germline CDR1 SGHNT, CDR2 YYREEE (reference sequence). V was cut by 4 bases and J by 4 bases, with 22 bases left in between. CDR3 DNA sequence: TGTGCCAGCAGCGTAATGCGAACCGGGTCGAGGTCAGATACGCAGTATTTT. It is translated as CASSVMRTGSRSDTQYF.

V gene TRBV4-2 combines with J gene TRBJ2-3, with a possible D match to TRBD2 (7 bases). Between the trimmed V and J ends, which lost 5 bases and 0 bases, there was a span of 18 bases. Germline CDR1 and CDR2: LGHNA and YNFKEQ. The CDR3 extends over 17 amino acids. The CDR3 protein is CASSSAARGLSTDTQYF. The CDR3 region has the DNA TGTGCCAGCAGCTCCGCGGCGCGGGGGCTAAGCACAGATACGCAGTATTTT.